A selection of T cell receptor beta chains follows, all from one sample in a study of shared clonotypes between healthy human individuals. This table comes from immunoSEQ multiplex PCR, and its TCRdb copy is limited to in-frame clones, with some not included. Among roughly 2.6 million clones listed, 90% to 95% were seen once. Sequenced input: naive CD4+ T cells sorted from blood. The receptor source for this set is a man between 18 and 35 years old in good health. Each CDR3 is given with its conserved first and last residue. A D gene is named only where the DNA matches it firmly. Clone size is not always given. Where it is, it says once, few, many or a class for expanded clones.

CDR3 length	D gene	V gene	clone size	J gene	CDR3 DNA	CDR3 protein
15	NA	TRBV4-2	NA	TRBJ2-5	TGTGCCAGCAGCCAAGGATTGAGTCTGGCGGAGACCCAGTACTTC	CASSQGLSLAETQYF
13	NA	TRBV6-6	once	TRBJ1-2	TGTGCCAGCAGTTACGGGCAGGGACTCGGCTACACCTTC	CASSYGQGLGYTF
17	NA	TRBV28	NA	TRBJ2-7	TGTGCCAGCGGTACTAGACGCATGTGGACAGCTCCCTACGAGCAGTACTTC	CASGTRRMWTAPYEQYF
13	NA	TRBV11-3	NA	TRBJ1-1	TGTGCCAGCAGCTTACGCGGGGATACTGAAGCTTTCTTT	CASSLRGDTEAFF
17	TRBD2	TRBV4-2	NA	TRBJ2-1	TGTGCCAGCAGCCAAGATAAGGCAGCGGGGGTTTACAATGAGCAGTTCTTC	CASSQDKAAGVYNEQFF
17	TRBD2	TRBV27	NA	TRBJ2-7	TGTGCCAGCAGTCCCTCCCCGCCGGGACTAGCGGGAGCCGAGCAGTACTTC	CASSPSPPGLAGAEQYF
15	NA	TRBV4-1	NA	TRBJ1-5	TGCGCCAGCAGCCAAGATGTACACGCCAATCAGCCCCAGCATTTT	CASSQDVHANQPQHF
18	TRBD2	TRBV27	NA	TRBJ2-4	TGTGCCAGCAGTCCCTATCTAGCGGGGGGTGCCCTTTCAAACATTCAGTACTTC	CASSPYLAGGALSNIQYF
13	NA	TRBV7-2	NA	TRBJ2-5	TGTGCCAGCAGCACTCCCCAAGAAGAGACCCAGTACTTC	CASSTPQEETQYF
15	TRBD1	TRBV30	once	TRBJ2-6	TGTGCCTGGGGACAGGGTCGCTCTGGGGCCAACGTCCTGACTTTC	CAWGQGRSGANVLTF
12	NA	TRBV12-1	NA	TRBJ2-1	TGTGCCAGCAGCTATCTCGCCGGTGAGCAGTTCTTC	CASSYLAGEQFF
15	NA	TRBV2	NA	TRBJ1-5	TGTGCCAGCAGTGAACAGGGATATAGCAATCAGCCCCAGCATTTT	CASSEQGYSNQPQHF
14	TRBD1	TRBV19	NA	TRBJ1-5	TGTGCCAGTAGTGTCGGGACAGGGGGGCAGCCCCAGCATTTT	CASSVGTGGQPQHF
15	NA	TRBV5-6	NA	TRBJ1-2	TGTGCCAGCAGCTTGGACAGGAAGACCCACTATGGCTACACCTTC	CASSLDRKTHYGYTF
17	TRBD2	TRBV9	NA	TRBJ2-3	TGTGCCAGCAGCGTGAACGGGAGGGCCTGGGGTGCAGATACGCAGTATTTT	CASSVNGRAWGADTQYF
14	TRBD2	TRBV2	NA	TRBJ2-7	TGTGCCAGCAGTGTGGCGGGGGGAGCCTACGAGCAGTACTTC	CASSVAGGAYEQYF
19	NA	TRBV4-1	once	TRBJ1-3	TGCGCCAGCAGCCAAGAAACCCTCGGGTCTCTGCAAGCTGGAAACACCATATATTTT	CASSQETLGSLQAGNTIYF
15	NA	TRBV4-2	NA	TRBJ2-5	TGTGCCAGCAGCAAGACGACTAGTGATTGGGAGACCCAGTACTTC	CASSKTTSDWETQYF
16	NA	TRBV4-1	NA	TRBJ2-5	TGCGCCAGCAGCACCGGTGGGGGGATTTTCCAAGAGACCCAGTACTTC	CASSTGGGIFQETQYF
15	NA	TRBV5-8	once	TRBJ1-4	TGTGCCAGCAGCAAGGGGACCTCAACTAATGAAAAACTGTTTTTT	CASSKGTSTNEKLFF
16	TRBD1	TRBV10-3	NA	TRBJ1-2	TGTGCCATCAGTGAGACGTCGGGGACAGGGTACTATGGCTACACCTTC	CAISETSGTGYYGYTF
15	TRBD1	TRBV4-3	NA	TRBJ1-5	TGCGCCAGCAGCCAAGGTTACAGGGGGGACGGGACCCAGCATTTT	CASSQGYRGDGTQHF
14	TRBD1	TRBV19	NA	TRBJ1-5	TGTGCCAGTAGTAAGACAGGGGACAATCAGCCCCAGCATTTT	CASSKTGDNQPQHF
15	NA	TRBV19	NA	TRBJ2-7	TGTGCCAGTAGTATAAGGGTGACACAAACCTACGAGCAGTACTTC	CASSIRVTQTYEQYF
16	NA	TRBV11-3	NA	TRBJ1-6	TGTGCCAGCAGCTTAGTATGCAGCCGCCCCAGCTTCTCCCTCCACTTT	CASSLVCSRPSFSLHF
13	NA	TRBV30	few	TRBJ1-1	TGTGCCTGGTTAGGACTTTTGAACACTGAAGCTTTCTTT	CAWLGLLNTEAFF
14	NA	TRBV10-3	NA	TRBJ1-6	TGTGCCACCCGGCAGGGGTCCTATAATTCACCCCTCCACTTT	CATRQGSYNSPLHF
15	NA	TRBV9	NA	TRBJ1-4	TGTGCCAGCAGCGTAGAAAGACAGAGTAATGAAAAACTGTTTTTT	CASSVERQSNEKLFF
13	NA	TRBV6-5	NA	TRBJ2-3	TGTGCCAGCAGTTACTCAGGGACGAATACGCAGTATTTT	CASSYSGTNTQYF
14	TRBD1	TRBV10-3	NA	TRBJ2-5	TGTGCCATCGGGGACAGGGGAGATGCAGAGACCCAGTACTTC	CAIGDRGDAETQYF
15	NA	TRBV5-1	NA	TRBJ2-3	TGCGCCAGCAGCCCACCGTCGGGGAGCACAGATACGCAGTATTTT	CASSPPSGSTDTQYF
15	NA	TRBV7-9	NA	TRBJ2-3	TGTGCCAGCAGCTTACAGAGGGCCGGGGCAGATACGCAGTATTTT	CASSLQRAGADTQYF